The 15 T cell receptor beta chains below all came from one sample that was sequenced in a study of regulatory T cells in long-lasting Graves disease. Combining iRepertoire HTBI primers with Arm-PCR of CDR3 regions, the authors built TCR beta libraries. TCRdb used MiXCR to reprocess the multiplex PCR reads, holding one entry per CDR3 protein. The table has approximately 490,000 distinct CDR3 sequences, about 17% seen once. Time point meaning: newly diagnosed GD, antithyroid drugs for less than 3 months. From PBMCs, RNA was extracted and then used to make the TCR library. These sequences were also reported in another study, on T cells in Graves' hyperthyroidism and ophthalmopathy.

This material consisted of peripheral blood mononuclear cells (PBMCs), taken at new diagnosis, from a patient treated with antithyroid drugs. These receptors were taken from a man in his forties with Graves disease.

The sample holds many counts of this clonotype. CDR3 in DNA: TGTGCCAGCAGTAACCCCCAGCGAGGGAACCAAGAGACCCAGTACTTC. It codes for CASSNPQRGNQETQYF. V and J are TRBV6-2 or TRBV6-3 and TRBJ2-5, with D perhaps matching TRBD2 (5 bases). The CDR3 is 16 amino acids. Germline CDR1 and CDR2: MNHEY and SVGEGT. The ends were cut back, 5 bases at V and 0 bases at J, with 16 bases in the middle.

As to this clonotype: Possible read error: a much larger clone is one base away. The chain carries TRBV10-3 and TRBJ1-2; D is perhaps TRBD1 (6 bases). The CDR3 totals 12 residues. Germline values: CDR1 ENHRY, CDR2 SYGVKD. V lost 3 bases, J lost 8 bases, and 10 bases lay in between. CDR3 sequence: CAISDRQDGYTF. In DNA, the CDR3 is TGTGCCATCAGTGACCGACAGGACGGCTACACCTTC.

The rearrangement uses TRBV7-8 and TRBJ2-7; 12 nucleotides agree with TRBD2. CDR1 is SGHVS, CDR2 FQNEAQ, per germline. Unmatched junction bases numbered 3, after V lost 5 bases and J lost 4 bases. The CDR3 spans 14 residues. The CDR3 nucleotides read TGTGCCAGCAGCGCTACTAGCGGGGGGTACGAGCAGTACTTC. It encodes CASSATSGGYEQYF.

Of note for this clonotype: A much larger clone differs by one base, so this may be a read error. The V gene is TRBV6-1, the J gene TRBJ1-6; D remains unclear. Germline CDR1 MNHNS, CDR2 SASEGT. This CDR3 is built from 15 residues. The CDR3 nucleotides read TGTGCCAGCAGCCTACCCACTGGGTTGGGCTCACCCTTCCACTTT. Encoded protein: CASSLPTGLGSPFHF.

V and J are TRBV10-3 and TRBJ2-1, with D possibly being TRBD2 (6 bases). Trimming cost V 2 bases and J 5 bases, with 13 bases left between them. The CDR3 totals 15 residues. Per the germline V gene, CDR1 is ENHRY and CDR2 is SYGVKD. The chain's CDR3 is CAISEQRAVNNEQFF. CDR3 bases: TGTGCCATCAGTGAGCAGCGGGCGGTCAACAATGAGCAGTTCTTC.

This clonotype appeared a few times. This clone may be a read error of a much larger clone one base away. The chain has TRBV11-2 and TRBJ2-3; perhaps TRBD2 as D (5 bases). Germline assignment: CDR1 SGHAT and CDR2 FQNNGV. The CDR3 totals 14 residues. V shed 4 bases and J shed 4 bases, with 12 bases lying between them. DNA of the CDR3: TGTGCCAGCAGCTCCGGACTGTCGGCAGATACGCAGTATTTT. Translating gives CASSSGLSADTQYF.

This clonotype has ten or more counts. The chain links TRBV11-1 to TRBJ1-2, with no clear D. Germline CDR1 and CDR2: SGHAT and FQDESV (reference sequence). Trimming pared 5 bases from V and 5 bases from J, leaving 12 bases between. The CDR3 has 13 residues. This chain's CDR3 is CASSPYGDYGYTF. The CDR3 region has the DNA TGTGCCAGCAGCCCGTACGGGGATTATGGCTACACCTTC.

This clonotype was counted between two and nine times. V is TRBV28 and J is TRBJ1-5; D not certain. The germline CDR1 and CDR2 sequences are MDHEN and SYDVKM. The CDR3 has 14 residues. Trimming left V 6 bases short and J 2 bases short, with 11 bases between. CDR3 residues: CASSVVGRNQPQHF. The DNA for the CDR3 is TGTGCCAGCAGCGTTGTCGGTCGCAATCAGCCCCAGCATTTT.

Turning to this clonotype: A much larger clone lies a single base off, so this may be a read error. This rearrangement joins TRBV18 to TRBJ1-2; D unresolved. V was pared by 0 bases and J by 6 bases, with 14 bases between. Germline CDR1 reads KGHSH; CDR2 reads LQKENI. The CDR3 sequence is 15 residues long. CDR3 coding DNA: TGTGCCAGCTCACCACCGGCCGGTGCCATCGATGGCTACACCTTC. It yields the protein CASSPPAGAIDGYTF. The whole variable domain, remainder taken from reference TRBV18 and TRBJ1-2, is NAGVMQNPRHLVRRRGQEARLRCSPMKGHSHVYWYRQLPEEGLKFMVYLQKENIIDESGMPKERFSAEFPKEGPSILRIQQVVRGDSAAYFCASSPPAGAIDGYTFGSGTRLTVV.

There are a few counts of this clonotype. J is TRBJ2-7 and V is TRBV6-1; 10 bases line up with TRBD2. CDR1 MNHNS and CDR2 SASEGT come from the germline V gene. The CDR3 is made up of 17 amino acids. The trim removed 6 bases at V and 5 bases at J, leaving 16 bases unmatched. The chain's CDR3 is CASRLNPRVAGGHEQYF. The CDR3 nucleotides are TGTGCCAGCAGACTCAACCCTAGGGTAGCGGGAGGCCACGAGCAGTACTTC.

The chain joins TRBV28 to TRBJ1-4; tentative D call: TRBD1 (5 bases). The CDR3 runs to 15 residues. V was cut by 5 bases and J by 10 bases, with 20 bases left in between. Germline CDR1 and CDR2: MDHEN and SYDVKM. The CDR3: CASSPSEGARGKLFF. The CDR3 DNA is TGTGCCAGCAGTCCCTCGGAAGGGGCTAGGGGAAAACTGTTTTTT.

The V call is TRBV7-6, the J call TRBJ2-3; D gene ambiguous. Trimming shortened V by 1 base and J by 6 bases, and 14 bases separated the two germline ends. The length of the CDR3 is 15 residues. The V gene's germline CDR1 is SGHVS and CDR2 FNYEAQ. The CDR3 sequence is CASSLGVAILDTQYF. The CDR3 DNA sequence: TGTGCCAGCAGCTTAGGTGTCGCGATTTTGGATACGCAGTATTTT.

This clonotype was picked up a small number of times. The V call is TRBV27, the J call TRBJ1-2; D perhaps matches TRBD1 (6 bases). The CDR3 sequence is 13 residues long. V was trimmed by 3 bases and J by 8 bases, leaving 13 bases between them. CDR1 and CDR2 (germline): MNHEY, SMNVEV (reference sequence). For the CDR3, the DNA is TGTGCCAGCAGTTTTGGAGGGGGGGCCGGCTACACCTTC. This gives the protein CASSFGGGAGYTF.

This clonotype has ten or more counts. This sequence joins TRBV3-1 and TRBJ2-7; no definite D call. The CDR3 covers 13 residues. Germline CDR1 reads LGHDT; CDR2 reads YNNKEL (reference sequence). V lost 3 bases and J lost 5, with 11 bases in between. Here the CDR3 DNA reads TGTGCCAGCAGCCAGGAAAACCGACACGAGCAGTACTTC. Translation gives CASSQENRHEQYF.

This chain connects TRBV11-3 to TRBJ2-2; possibly TRBD2 for D (6 bases). V lost 5 bases to trimming and J lost 3 bases, with 16 bases between them. The CDR3 sequence is 16 residues long. Germline CDR1 and CDR2: SGHNT and YENEEA. The CDR3 is CASSLLGRGDTGELFF. The CDR3 DNA reads TGTGCCAGCAGCCTTCTGGGACGCGGGGACACCGGGGAGCTGTTTTTT.